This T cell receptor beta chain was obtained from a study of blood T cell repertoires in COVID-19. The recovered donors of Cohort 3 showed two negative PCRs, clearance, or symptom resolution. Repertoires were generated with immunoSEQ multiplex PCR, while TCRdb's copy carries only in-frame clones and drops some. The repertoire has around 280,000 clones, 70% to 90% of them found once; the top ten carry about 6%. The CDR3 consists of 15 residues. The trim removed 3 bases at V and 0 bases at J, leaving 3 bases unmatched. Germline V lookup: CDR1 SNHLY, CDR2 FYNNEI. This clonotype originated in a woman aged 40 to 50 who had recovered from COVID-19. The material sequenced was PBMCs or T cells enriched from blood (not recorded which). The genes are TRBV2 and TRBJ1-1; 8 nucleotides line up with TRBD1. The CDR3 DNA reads TGTGCCAGCAGTGATCGACAGGGGATGAACACTGAAGCTTTCTTT. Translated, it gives CASSDRQGMNTEAFF.